A single sample gave rise to the 12 T cell receptor beta chains below, sequenced in a study of technical replicates of blood from a few donors. Here immunoSEQ multiplex PCR was the method, and the copy in TCRdb shows in-frame clones only, minus some. The repertoire consists of 55,000 to 75,000 clones, with about 95% occurring once and the leading ten covering 3%. What was sequenced was PBMCs. All receptors come from a human donor in good health. Some clones in this sample may be carry-over from other donors' samples.

V usage is TRBV14 and J usage is TRBJ2-7; D is perhaps TRBD2 (6 bases). The CDR3 has 15 residues. Per the germline V gene, CDR1 is SGHDN and CDR2 is FVKESK. The germline V and J ends were trimmed by 4 bases and 7 bases, with 20 bases remaining between them. CDR3 loop: CASSLREGRRLEQYF. The CDR3 coding sequence is TGTGCCAGCAGCCTACGTGAGGGGAGGCGCCTGGAGCAGTACTTC.

This clone was detected once. This chain links TRBV4-3 with TRBJ1-2; 8 nucleotides match TRBD1. Trimming cost V 4 bases and J 7 bases; bases outside gene matches: 8. The germline V gene has CDR1 LGHNA and CDR2 YSLEER. The length of the CDR3 is 14 residues. For the CDR3, the DNA is TGCGCCAGCAGCCTTCAGGGGGCAGGTGGTGGCTACACCTTC. Its protein is CASSLQGAGGGYTF.

This chain links TRBV7-8 with TRBJ2-2; 7 bases line up with TRBD2. The CDR3 length is 16 residues. In germline, CDR1 is SGHVS, CDR2 FQNEAQ. V trimming: 7 bases; J trimming: 3 bases; junction bases outside the gene matches: 11. The CDR3 DNA reads as TGTGCCAGCACCCCCGGGACGGGGGGATACACCGGGGAGCTGTTTTTT. Its translation is CASTPGTGGYTGELFF.

This chain connects TRBV19 to TRBJ2-7; D perhaps matches TRBD1 (5 bases). The CDR3 is made up of 14 amino acids. CDR1 and CDR2 from the germline V gene are LNHDA and SQIVND (reference sequence). Trimming stripped 3 bases from V and 2 bases from J, with 11 bases between. The CDR3 protein is CASSIGQGTYEQYF. In DNA form, the CDR3 reads TGTGCCAGTAGTATTGGTCAGGGCACCTACGAGCAGTACTTC.

This clone has only one observation. This chain joins TRBV7-6 and TRBJ2-3; 7 nucleotides line up with TRBD2. CDR1 SGHVS and CDR2 FNYEAQ come from the germline V gene. This CDR3 contains 14 residues. The junction had 2 bases not matched to a gene; V was cut back by 2 bases and J by 3 bases. For the CDR3, the DNA is TGTGCCAGCAGCTTATCCGGGGGGACAGATACGCAGTATTTT. It yields the protein CASSLSGGTDTQYF.

This clone was found once. The chain recombines TRBV5-6 with TRBJ2-1; D is undetermined. The CDR3 has 11 amino acids. V was shortened by 2 bases and J by 7 bases, with 4 bases between the two germline ends. Germline V gene sequence: CDR1 SGHDT, CDR2 YYEEEE. CDR3 loop: CASSFVNEQFF. CDR3 coding DNA: TGTGCCAGCAGCTTCGTGAATGAGCAGTTCTTC.

This clone appeared a single time. Relative to the germline gene, one junction end is altered; a read error may explain this. The chain employs TRBV29-1 and TRBJ1-4; D remains unclear. The CDR3 has 13 amino acids. Germline assignment: CDR1 SQVTM and CDR2 ANQGSEA. Here the CDR3 reads CSVQDQANEKLFF. For the CDR3, the DNA is TGCAGCGTTCAAGATCAGGCTAATGAAAAACTGTTTTTT.

CDR3 sequence reads: CASTQVGTGYGYTF. The DNA of the CDR3 is TGTGCCAGCACCCAGGTGGGGACAGGGTATGGCTACACCTTC. V usage is TRBV2 and J usage is TRBJ1-2, with 9 bases lining up with TRBD1. J lost 5 bases, V lost 7 bases, and 8 bases had no gene match. Germline V CDR1 and CDR2: SNHLY, FYNNEI. The CDR3 extends over 14 amino acids.

The V and J genes are TRBV30 and TRBJ1-2; 11 bases fit TRBD1. V lost 0 bases, J lost 5 bases, and 8 bases stayed unmatched. This CDR3 contains 16 residues. CDR1 is GTSNPN, CDR2 SVGIG, per germline (reference sequence). CDR3 nucleotides: TGTGCCTGGAGTGTAGATTTCGGACAGGGGGCTTATGGCTACACCTTC. Translation gives CAWSVDFGQGAYGYTF.

This chain links TRBV5-5 with TRBJ2-7; 7 bases are a match to TRBD1. The CDR3 runs 13 residues. CDR1 SGHKS and CDR2 YYEKEE come from the germline V gene (reference sequence). V trimming: 4 bases; J trimming: 3 bases; junction bases outside the gene matches: 4. The CDR3 here is CASSLRDSYEQYF. CDR3 DNA sequence: TGTGCCAGCAGCCTACGGGACAGCTACGAGCAGTACTTC.

The V and J genes are TRBV13 and TRBJ1-2; D perhaps matches TRBD1 (5 bases). Germline CDR1 reads PRHDT; CDR2 reads FYEKMQ (reference sequence). This CDR3 comprises 12 residues. The V gene lost 2 bases and the J gene lost 8 bases, with 9 bases spanning the gap. The CDR3 is CASSLQGGGYTF. The CDR3 nucleotides read TGTGCCAGCAGCTTACAGGGAGGGGGCTACACCTTC.

V gene TRBV29-1 combines with J gene TRBJ1-3; D not certain. V lost 5 bases and J 0 bases, leaving 8 bases between the germline ends. The CDR3 length is 13 residues. Per germline, CDR1 SQVTM and CDR2 ANQGSEA. The CDR3 is CSVLEGSGNTIYF. The CDR3 DNA follows: TGCAGCGTTTTGGAGGGCTCTGGAAACACCATATATTTT.